This is a list of T cell receptor beta chains from one sample in a study of blood T cell repertoires in COVID-19. This table comes from immunoSEQ multiplex PCR, and its TCRdb copy is limited to in-frame clones, with some not included. The data show about 270,000 clones, around 91% seen once. Sequencing used PBMCs or T cells enriched from blood (not recorded which). The origin of the receptors is a woman under 30 who had recovered from COVID-19. Each CDR3 is given with its conserved first and last residue. D genes are given only for firm matches.

>TRBV7-9|TRBD1|TRBJ1-3
CASSSDRAAGNTIYF
TGTGCCAGCAGTTCGGACAGGGCCGCTGGAAACACCATATATTTT
>TRBV6-1|.|TRBJ1-5
CASSEGGGGNQPQHF
TGTGCCAGCAGTGAAGGCGGCGGCGGCAATCAGCCCCAGCATTTT
>TRBV11-1|.|TRBJ1-1
CASSFSAGGTEAFF
TGTGCCAGCAGCTTTTCGGCGGGTGGGACTGAAGCTTTCTTT
>TRBV10-3|TRBD1|TRBJ2-3
CAISEGRGLLTDTQYF
TGTGCCATCAGTGAGGGTAGGGGGCTCCTCACAGATACGCAGTATTTT
>TRBV30|.|TRBJ1-2
CAWTPGIIHNYGYTF
TGTGCCTGGACCCCAGGAATAATCCATAACTATGGCTACACCTTC
>TRBV30|TRBD1|TRBJ2-1
CAWWGQGKANEQFF
TGTGCCTGGTGGGGACAGGGGAAGGCCAATGAGCAGTTCTTC
>TRBV15|TRBD1|TRBJ2-7
CATSPQGDVDEQYF
TGTGCCACCAGCCCCCAGGGGGATGTAGACGAGCAGTACTTC
>TRBV28|TRBD1|TRBJ1-5
CASSPTRTGGIGQPQHF
TGTGCCAGCAGTCCAACGAGGACAGGGGGCATTGGTCAGCCCCAGCATTTT
>TRBV9|TRBD2|TRBJ2-1
CASSEGGGGAYNEQFF
TGTGCCAGCAGCGAAGGAGGCGGGGGGGCTTACAATGAGCAGTTCTTC
>TRBV7-6|TRBD1|TRBJ1-4
CASSLIAVDRPRATNEKLFF
TGTGCCAGCAGCCTTATTGCTGTGGACAGGCCCCGGGCAACTAATGAAAAACTGTTTTTT
>TRBV6-5|.|TRBJ1-1
CASSRSGSTEAFF
TGTGCCAGCAGCCGGAGTGGTTCCACTGAAGCTTTCTTT
>TRBV19|.|TRBJ1-5
CASSFPEGIQPQHF
TGTGCCAGTAGTTTCCCCGAGGGAATTCAGCCCCAGCATTTT